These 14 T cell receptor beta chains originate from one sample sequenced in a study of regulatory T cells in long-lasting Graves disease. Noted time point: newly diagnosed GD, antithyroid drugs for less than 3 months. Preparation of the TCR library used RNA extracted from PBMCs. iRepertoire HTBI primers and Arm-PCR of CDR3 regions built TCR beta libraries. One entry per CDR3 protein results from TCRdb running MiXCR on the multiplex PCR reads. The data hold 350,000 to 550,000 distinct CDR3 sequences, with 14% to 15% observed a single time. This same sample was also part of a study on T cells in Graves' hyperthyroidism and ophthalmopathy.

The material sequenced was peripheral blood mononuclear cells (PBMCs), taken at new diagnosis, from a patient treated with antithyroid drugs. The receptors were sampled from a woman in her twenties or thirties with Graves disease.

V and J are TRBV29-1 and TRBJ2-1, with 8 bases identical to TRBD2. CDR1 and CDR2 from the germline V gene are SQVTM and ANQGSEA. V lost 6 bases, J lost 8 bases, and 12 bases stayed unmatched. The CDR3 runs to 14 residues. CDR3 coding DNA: TGCAGCGTACCTCGGGGGGGGCATGGCTATGAGCAGTTCTTC. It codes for CSVPRGGHGYEQFF.

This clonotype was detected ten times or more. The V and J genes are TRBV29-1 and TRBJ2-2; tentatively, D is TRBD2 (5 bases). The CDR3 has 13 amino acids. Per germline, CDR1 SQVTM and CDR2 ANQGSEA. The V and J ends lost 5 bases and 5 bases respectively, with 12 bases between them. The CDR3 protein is CSVIEGGTGELFF. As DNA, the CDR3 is TGCAGCGTTATAGAGGGTGGGACCGGGGAGCTGTTTTTT.

Here the CDR3 reads CSLALGGTDTQYF. For the CDR3, the DNA is TGCAGCCTGGCGCTGGGGGGAACAGATACGCAGTATTTT. V and J are TRBV20-1 and TRBJ2-3; possibly TRBD2 for D (6 bases). This CDR3 comprises 13 residues. CDR1 DFQATT and CDR2 SNEGSKA come from the germline V gene (reference sequence).

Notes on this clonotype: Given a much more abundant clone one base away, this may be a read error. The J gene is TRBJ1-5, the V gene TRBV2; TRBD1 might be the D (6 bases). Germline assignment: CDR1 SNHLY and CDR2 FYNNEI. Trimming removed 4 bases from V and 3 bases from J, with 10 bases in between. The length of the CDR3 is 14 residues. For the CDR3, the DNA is TGTGCCAGCAGTGGAGGGGGTGACAATCAGCCCCAGCATTTT. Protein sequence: CASSGGGDNQPQHF.

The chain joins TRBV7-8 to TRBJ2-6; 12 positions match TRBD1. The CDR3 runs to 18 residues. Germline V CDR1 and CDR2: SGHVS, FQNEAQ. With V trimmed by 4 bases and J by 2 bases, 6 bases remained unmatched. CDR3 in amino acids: CASSYGGTGGAGANVLTF. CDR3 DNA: TGTGCCAGCAGCTATGGGGGGACAGGGGGCGCTGGGGCCAACGTCCTGACTTTC.

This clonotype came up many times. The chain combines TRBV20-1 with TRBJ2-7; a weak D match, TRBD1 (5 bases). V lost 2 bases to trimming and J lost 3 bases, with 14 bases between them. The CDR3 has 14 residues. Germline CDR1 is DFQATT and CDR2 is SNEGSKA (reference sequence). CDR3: CSARSPDRNYEQYF. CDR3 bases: TGCAGTGCTAGATCACCCGACAGAAACTACGAGCAGTACTTC.

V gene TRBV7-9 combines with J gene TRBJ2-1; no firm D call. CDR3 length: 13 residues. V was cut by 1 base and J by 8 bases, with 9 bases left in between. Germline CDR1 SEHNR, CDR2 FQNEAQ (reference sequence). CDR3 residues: CASSLVVGDEQFF. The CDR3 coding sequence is TGTGCCAGCAGCTTAGTCGTTGGGGATGAGCAGTTCTTC.

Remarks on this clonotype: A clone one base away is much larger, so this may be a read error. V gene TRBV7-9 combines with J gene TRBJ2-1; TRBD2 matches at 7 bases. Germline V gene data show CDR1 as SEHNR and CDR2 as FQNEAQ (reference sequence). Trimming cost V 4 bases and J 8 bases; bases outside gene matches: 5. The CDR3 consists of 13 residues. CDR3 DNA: TGTGCCAGCAGCTCTAGCGGTCACGATGAGCAGTTCTTC. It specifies CASSSSGHDEQFF.

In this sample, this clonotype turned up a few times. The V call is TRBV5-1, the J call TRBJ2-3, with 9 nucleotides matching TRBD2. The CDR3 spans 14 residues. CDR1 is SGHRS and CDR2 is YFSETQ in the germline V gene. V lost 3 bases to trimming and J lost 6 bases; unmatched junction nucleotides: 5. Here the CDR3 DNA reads TGCGCCAGCAGCTCAGCGGGAGGAGTGGATACGCAGTATTTT. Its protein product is CASSSAGGVDTQYF. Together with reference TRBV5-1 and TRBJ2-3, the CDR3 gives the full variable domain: KAGVTQTPRYLIKTRGQQVTLSCSPISGHRSVSWYQQTPGQGLQFLFEYFSETQRNKGNFPGRFSGRQFSNSRSEMNVSTLELGDSALYLCASSSAGGVDTQYFGPGTRLTVL.

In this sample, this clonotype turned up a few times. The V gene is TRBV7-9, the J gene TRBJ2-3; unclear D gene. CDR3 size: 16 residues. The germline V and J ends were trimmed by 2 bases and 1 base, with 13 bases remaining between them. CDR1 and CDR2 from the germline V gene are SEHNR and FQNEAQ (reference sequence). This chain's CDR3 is CASSLRPNPRTDTQYF. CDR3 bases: TGTGCCAGCAGCTTAAGGCCAAACCCCCGCACAGATACGCAGTATTTT.

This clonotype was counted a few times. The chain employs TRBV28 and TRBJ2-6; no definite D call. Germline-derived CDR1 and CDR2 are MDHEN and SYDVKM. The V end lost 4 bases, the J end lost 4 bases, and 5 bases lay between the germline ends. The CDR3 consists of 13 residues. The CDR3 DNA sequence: TGTGCCAGCAGTTCAGGAGGGGCCAACGTCCTGACTTTC. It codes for CASSSGGANVLTF.

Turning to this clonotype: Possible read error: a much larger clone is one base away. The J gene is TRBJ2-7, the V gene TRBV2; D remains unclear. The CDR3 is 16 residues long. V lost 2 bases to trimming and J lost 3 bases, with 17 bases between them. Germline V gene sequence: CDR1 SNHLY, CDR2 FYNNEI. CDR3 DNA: TGTGCCAGCAGTGAACGTAAGCGACCTGCGGACTACGAGCAGTACTTC. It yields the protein CASSERKRPADYEQYF.

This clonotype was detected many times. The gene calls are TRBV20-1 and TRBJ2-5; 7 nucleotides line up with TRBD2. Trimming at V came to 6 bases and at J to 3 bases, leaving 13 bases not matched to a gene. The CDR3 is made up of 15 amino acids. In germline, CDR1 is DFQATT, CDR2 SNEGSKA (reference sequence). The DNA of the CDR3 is TGCAGTGCGAAACCGGGAGGAAATTACGAAGAGACCCAGTACTTC. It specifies CSAKPGGNYEETQYF.

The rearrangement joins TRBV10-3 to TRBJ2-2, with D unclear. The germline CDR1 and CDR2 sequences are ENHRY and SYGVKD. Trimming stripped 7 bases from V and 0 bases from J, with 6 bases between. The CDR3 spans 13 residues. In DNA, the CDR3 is TGTGCCATCACTGGGGCGAACACCGGGGAGCTGTTTTTT. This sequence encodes CAITGANTGELFF.